The rows below give T cell receptor beta chains drawn from one sample of a study of Graves' ophthalmopathy and Graves' hyperthyroidism. One entry per CDR3 protein results from TCRdb running MiXCR on the multiplex PCR reads. The data show hundreds of thousands of distinct CDR3 sequences, roughly 20% seen once. Material for sequencing was peripheral blood. The receptors shown here come from a woman aged 18-29 years with stable Graves' hyperthyroidism. Some clones in this sample may be carry-over from other donors' samples. Each CDR3 is given with its conserved first and last residue. D genes are given only for firm matches. Rows give clone size only sometimes, using once, few, many, or a class for an expanded clone.

cdr3_length | d_call | j_call | clone_size | v_call | cdr3_aa | cdr3_nt
15 | TRBD1 | TRBJ1-5 | many | TRBV28 | CASSFSDRAVQPQHF | TGTGCCAGCAGTTTTTCGGACAGGGCAGTCCAGCCCCAGCATTTT
17 | TRBD1 | TRBJ2-7 | many | TRBV12-3/TRBV12-4 | CASSFEGPGTGDYEQYF | TGTGCCAGCAGTTTTGAAGGTCCCGGGACAGGGGACTACGAGCAGTACTTC
13 | . | TRBJ2-7 | many | TRBV6-5 | CASSYYPAYEQYF | TGTGCCAGCAGTTACTATCCGGCCTACGAGCAGTACTTC
16 | . | TRBJ2-3 | . | TRBV7-6 | CASSLGTSRSTDTQYF | TGTGCCAGCAGCCTCGGGACATCCAGAAGCACAGATACGCAGTATTTT
15 | . | TRBJ1-5 | many | TRBV27 | CASRGGTDSDQPQHF | TGTGCCAGCAGGGGAGGGACGGACTCCGATCAGCCCCAGCATTTT
13 | TRBD1 | TRBJ2-7 | . | TRBV20-1 | CSALGTAEVEQYF | TGCAGTGCCCTAGGGACAGCCGAGGTGGAGCAGTACTTC
13 | . | TRBJ1-1 | few | TRBV30 | CAWNTGQNTEAFF | TGTGCCTGGAATACTGGGCAGAACACTGAAGCTTTCTTT
15 | TRBD1 | TRBJ2-5 | . | TRBV6-1 | CASSAGQGRQETQYF | TGTGCCAGCAGTGCCGGACAGGGAAGGCAAGAGACCCAGTACTTC
13 | . | TRBJ1-1 | . | TRBV11-3 | CASSLYWGTEAFF | TGTGCCAGCAGCTTATATTGGGGAACTGAAGCTTTCTTT
13 | . | TRBJ2-2 | . | TRBV6-5 | CASSYSTNGELFF | TGTGCCAGCAGCTACTCGACGAACGGGGAGCTGTTTTTT
15 | . | TRBJ1-5 | many | TRBV28 | CASSIEGYSNQPQHF | TGTGCCAGCAGTATCGAAGGCTATAGCAATCAGCCCCAGCATTTT
17 | TRBD1 | TRBJ2-2 | many | TRBV27 | CATQTRLGTGVTGELFF | TGTGCCACCCAAACCCGTCTCGGGACAGGGGTGACCGGGGAGCTGTTTTTT
12 | . | TRBJ1-1 | many | TRBV29-1 | CSVELRNNEAFF | TGCAGCGTTGAACTAAGAAATAATGAAGCTTTCTTT
15 | TRBD1 | TRBJ2-4 | . | TRBV20-1 | CSAIRTGLAKNIKYF | TGCAGTGCAATCCGGACAGGCTTAGCCAAAAACATTAAGTACTTC
12 | . | TRBJ1-1 | . | TRBV6-1 | CASTPGGDVAFF | TGTGCCAGCACCCCCGGCGGGGACGTCGCTTTCTTT
12 | . | TRBJ2-7 | few | TRBV20-1 | CSASRRSYEQYF | TGCAGTGCCAGCAGGCGCTCCTACGAGCAGTACTTC
16 | TRBD2 | TRBJ2-7 | many | TRBV27 | CASSFGLAGGYYEQYF | TGTGCCAGCAGTTTTGGGCTAGCGGGAGGCTACTACGAGCAGTACTTC
14 | TRBD1 | TRBJ2-7 | few | TRBV5-5 | CASSLGTGSVEQYF | TGTGCCAGCAGCCTTGGGACAGGGTCCGTGGAGCAGTACTTC
18 | TRBD1 | TRBJ1-2 | few | TRBV11-1 | CASSLATLSGQTYYGYTF | TGTGCCAGCAGCTTAGCCACATTGTCGGGACAGACTTACTATGGCTACACCTTC
18 | TRBD2 | TRBJ2-2 | many | TRBV20-1 | CSARDQFASGRWTGELFF | TGCAGTGCTAGAGATCAGTTTGCTAGCGGGAGATGGACCGGGGAGCTGTTTTTT
16 | TRBD1 | TRBJ1-1 | many | TRBV6-5 | CASSYSEDRGYTEAFF | TGTGCCAGCAGTTACTCGGAGGACAGGGGGTACACTGAAGCTTTCTTT
14 | . | TRBJ1-1 | . | TRBV6-5 | CASSYGALGTEAFF | TGTGCCAGCAGTTACGGGGCGCTGGGGACTGAAGCTTTCTTT
16 | TRBD1 | TRBJ2-7 | many | TRBV15 | CATSTNDGQGIYEQYF | TGTGCCACCAGCACCAACGACGGACAGGGGATCTACGAGCAGTACTTC
17 | TRBD1 | TRBJ2-5 | . | TRBV10-3 | CAIRRGDRGSGRETQYF | TGTGCCATCAGACGTGGCGACAGGGGGTCAGGTAGAGAGACCCAGTACTTC
13 | . | TRBJ1-2 | many | TRBV7-9 | CASSPTGYYGYTF | TGTGCCAGCAGTCCGACCGGCTACTATGGCTACACCTTC
17 | . | TRBJ1-5 | . | TRBV4-1 | CASSQGSARRNNQPQHF | TGCGCCAGCAGCCAAGGGTCGGCTAGGAGGAACAATCAGCCCCAGCATTTT
12 | . | TRBJ1-1 | . | TRBV4-1 | CASSQDPGAAFF | TGCGCCAGCAGCCAAGATCCAGGGGCCGCTTTCTTT
14 | TRBD1 | TRBJ2-7 | many | TRBV6-1 | CASSQGARSYEQYF | TGTGCCAGCAGCCAGGGGGCGCGTTCCTACGAGCAGTACTTC
13 | . | TRBJ2-7 | many | TRBV20-1 | CSAGAPSSYEQYF | TGCAGTGCTGGAGCACCGAGCTCCTACGAGCAGTACTTC
15 | . | TRBJ2-7 | . | TRBV11-2 | CASSYIGAKQYEQYF | TGTGCCAGCAGTTATATCGGGGCGAAGCAATACGAGCAGTACTTC
15 | . | TRBJ2-7 | many | TRBV20-1 | CSARDRRAGRYEQYF | TGCAGTGCTAGAGATCGAAGGGCAGGGAGGTACGAGCAGTACTTC
14 | . | TRBJ2-7 | many | TRBV12-3/TRBV12-4 | CASSQRGASYEQYF | TGTGCCAGCAGCCAGCGAGGAGCTTCCTACGAGCAGTACTTC
14 | . | TRBJ2-5 | many | TRBV4-2 | CASSQEPGRETQYF | TGTGCCAGCAGCCAAGAGCCCGGAAGAGAGACCCAGTACTTC
15 | . | TRBJ1-2 | . | TRBV28 | CASSLTGGTNYGYTF | TGTGCCAGCAGTCTTACGGGGGGAACTAACTATGGCTACACCTTC
13 | TRBD2 | TRBJ2-7 | few | TRBV6-1 | CAISSGGTYEQYF | TGTGCCATCTCTTCGGGGGGGACCTACGAGCAGTACTTC
14 | . | TRBJ1-2 | many | TRBV29-1 | CSVEQPPRNYGYTF | TGCAGCGTTGAACAACCCCCCAGGAACTATGGCTACACCTTC
13 | . | TRBJ1-1 | many | TRBV4-1 | CASSQQVNTEAFF | TGCGCCAGCAGCCAACAGGTTAACACTGAAGCTTTCTTT
14 | . | TRBJ1-2 | many | TRBV6-1 | CASGTPDRSNGYTF | TGTGCCAGCGGGACGCCGGACAGATCTAATGGCTACACCTTC
14 | . | TRBJ1-5 | . | TRBV28 | CASSRNVGRQPQHF | TGTGCCAGCAGCAGGAATGTAGGACGGCAGCCCCAGCATTTT
17 | TRBD1 | TRBJ2-7 | . | TRBV14 | CASSQVSGTASSYEQYF | TGTGCCAGCAGCCAAGTGTCCGGGACAGCGAGCTCCTACGAGCAGTACTTC
15 | . | TRBJ1-2 | . | TRBV6-5 | CASSFDSYDPYGYTF | TGTGCCAGCAGTTTTGACAGCTACGACCCCTATGGCTACACCTTC
18 | . | TRBJ1-5 | many | TRBV11-1 | CASSFFRFDSNSNQPQHF | TGTGCCAGCAGCTTCTTTCGGTTTGACTCTAATAGCAATCAGCCCCAGCATTTT
14 | TRBD1 | TRBJ2-5 | . | TRBV2 | CASVGGLVQETKYF | TGTGCCAGCGTAGGGGGCCTCGTCCAAGAGACCAAGTACTTC
15 | . | TRBJ1-1 | . | TRBV13 | CASSPIGGLNTEAFF | TGTGCCAGCAGTCCCATCGGGGGTTTAAACACTGAAGCTTTCTTT
13 | . | TRBJ2-5 | . | TRBV7-9 | CASSFRNQETQYF | TGTGCCAGCAGCTTCAGGAACCAAGAGACCCAGTACTTC
14 | . | TRBJ2-7 | many | TRBV11-2 | CASSLESLSYEQYF | TGTGCCAGCAGCTTAGAGAGCCTCTCCTACGAGCAGTACTTC
13 | TRBD1 | TRBJ1-3 | many | TRBV12-3/TRBV12-4 | CASSFSRGNTIYF | TGTGCCAGCAGTTTCTCCAGGGGGAACACCATATATTTT